The rows below give T cell receptor beta chains drawn from one sample of a study of cytomegalovirus exposure and HLA in healthy donors. Sequencing used immunoSEQ multiplex PCR; TCRdb keeps in-frame clones, though not all of them. This sample carries 110,000 to 150,000 clones, over 60% of them seen once, and the ten largest clones take approximately 2%. Sequencing input: PBMCs. The receptor source for this set is a man aged 40-49 years in good health and CMV-seronegative. Each CDR3 is given with its conserved first and last residue. The order of the fields is CDR3 protein, CDR3 DNA, D gene, J gene, clone size, V gene. D genes are given only for firm matches. The listing skips clone size in some rows; elsewhere it reads once, few, many or a size class.

CASSSPREGDEQYF,TGTGCCAGCAGTTCACCGCGGGAGGGCGACGAGCAGTACTTC,TRBD2,TRBJ2-7,.,TRBV27
CASRPGGQGRYGYTF,TGTGCCAGCAGACCCGGGGGACAGGGGAGATATGGCTACACCTTC,TRBD1,TRBJ1-2,.,TRBV6-1
CASSGEYGGELFF,TGTGCCAGCAGTGGGGAGTACGGCGGGGAGCTGTTTTTT,.,TRBJ2-2,.,TRBV25-1
CAISSGTDEQYF,TGTGCCATCAGCTCGGGAACTGACGAGCAGTACTTC,.,TRBJ2-7,.,TRBV10-3
CASSSPGLVGGELFF,TGTGCCAGCAGCTCACCAGGACTAGTTGGCGGGGAGCTGTTTTTT,TRBD2,TRBJ2-2,.,TRBV7-3
CSTTQGAGQPQHF,TGCAGCACGACACAGGGGGCTGGACAGCCCCAGCATTTT,TRBD1,TRBJ1-5,.,TRBV29-1
CASSLGLAGAGETQYF,TGTGCCAGCAGCTTAGGACTAGCGGGAGCAGGGGAGACCCAGTACTTC,TRBD2,TRBJ2-5,.,TRBV7-9
CASSPGTGADPQHF,TGTGCCAGCAGCCCAGGGACGGGAGCTGATCCCCAGCATTTT,.,TRBJ1-5,.,TRBV11-2
CASGGENIQYF,TGTGCCAGCGGCGGGGAGAACATTCAGTACTTC,.,TRBJ2-4,.,TRBV2
CAWSSGVRTEAFF,TGTGCCTGGAGTTCGGGAGTTCGTACTGAAGCTTTCTTT,.,TRBJ1-1,few,TRBV30
CASTVDSTNTGELFF,TGTGCCAGCACCGTGGACAGCACGAACACCGGGGAGCTGTTTTTT,.,TRBJ2-2,.,TRBV6-5
CASSYPGKSHEQYF,TGTGCCAGCAGTTACCCGGGGAAGAGCCACGAGCAGTACTTC,.,TRBJ2-7,.,TRBV28
CASARLAGGGDEQFF,TGTGCCAGCGCCCGACTAGCGGGAGGAGGCGATGAGCAGTTCTTC,TRBD2,TRBJ2-1,.,TRBV6-4
CASSIGTGGTDTQYF,TGTGCCAGTAGTATCGGGACAGGGGGCACAGATACGCAGTATTTT,TRBD1,TRBJ2-3,.,TRBV19
CASSFRVAGGEDTQYF,TGCGCCAGCAGCTTCCGGGTAGCGGGAGGGGAAGATACGCAGTATTTT,TRBD2,TRBJ2-3,once,TRBV5-1
CASSVEGADTQYF,TGTGCCAGCAGCGTAGAGGGGGCAGATACGCAGTATTTT,.,TRBJ2-3,.,TRBV9
CASSLSRIRAGGDNEQFF,TGTGCCAGCAGTTTATCCAGGATTAGGGCAGGAGGAGACAATGAGCAGTTCTTC,.,TRBJ2-1,.,TRBV27
CASSGRGNTEAFF,TGTGCCAGCAGCGGACGGGGGAACACTGAAGCTTTCTTT,.,TRBJ1-1,.,TRBV28
CASSLAGLTGSPLHF,TGTGCCAGCAGCTTGGCTGGGCTGACGGGGTCACCCCTCCACTTT,.,TRBJ1-6,.,TRBV5-4
CASSLSGGQGWTDTQYF,TGTGCCAGCAGCTTATCGGGCGGCCAGGGATGGACAGATACGCAGTATTTT,.,TRBJ2-3,.,TRBV7-9
CASSPGVLQPQHF,TGTGCCAGTAGTCCCGGGGTCCTTCAGCCCCAGCATTTT,.,TRBJ1-5,.,TRBV19
CASSRGGQNDEQYF,TGTGCCAGCAGCCGAGGGGGACAGAACGACGAGCAGTACTTC,TRBD1,TRBJ2-7,.,TRBV7-3
CASSPGGSNQPQHF,TGTGCCAGCAGTCCCGGGGGTAGCAATCAGCCCCAGCATTTT,.,TRBJ1-5,.,TRBV28
CASSFPGLRETQYF,TGTGCCAGCAGTTTCCCGGGACTGAGAGAGACCCAGTACTTC,.,TRBJ2-5,.,TRBV28
CASSVGRQGVEAFF,TGTGCCAGCAGTGTTGGACGGCAGGGGGTTGAAGCTTTCTTT,TRBD1,TRBJ1-1,once,TRBV2
CASSFRRGQGYTF,TGTGCCAGCAGCTTCAGGAGGGGGCAAGGCTACACCTTC,TRBD1,TRBJ1-2,.,TRBV5-6
CASSQEGLNTEAFF,TGCGCCAGCAGCCAAGAGGGCCTGAACACTGAAGCTTTCTTT,.,TRBJ1-1,few,TRBV4-1
CASSQAPAGGNYEQYF,TGCGCCAGCAGCCAAGCCCCAGCGGGAGGAAACTACGAACAGTACTTC,TRBD2,TRBJ2-7,.,TRBV7-2
CASREGETQYF,TGCGCCAGCCGGGAAGGGGAGACCCAGTACTTC,.,TRBJ2-5,.,TRBV5-1
CASTPIGTGGEDTQYF,TGCGCCAGCACCCCTATCGGGACAGGGGGTGAAGATACGCAGTATTTT,TRBD1,TRBJ2-3,.,TRBV5-1
CSADRGQANTGELFF,TGCAGCGCAGACCGTGGACAGGCGAACACCGGGGAGCTGTTTTTT,TRBD1,TRBJ2-2,.,TRBV29-1
CASSATGNYGYTF,TGTGCCAGCAGTGCTACAGGGAACTATGGCTACACCTTC,.,TRBJ1-2,few,TRBV2
CASSLIGLAGFYEQFF,TGTGCCAGCAGCCTAATAGGACTAGCGGGGTTCTATGAGCAGTTCTTC,TRBD2,TRBJ2-1,few,TRBV7-9
CASSRIGQEQTQYF,TGTGCCAGCAGCCGGATAGGACAGGAACAGACCCAGTACTTC,TRBD1,TRBJ2-5,.,TRBV7-2
CASSPPRGISNTEAFF,TGTGCCAGCTCACCACCGAGGGGGATAAGCAACACTGAAGCTTTCTTT,.,TRBJ1-1,.,TRBV18
CASSELVAGPHYEQYF,TGTGCCAGCAGTGAATTGGTGGCAGGGCCCCACTACGAGCAGTACTTC,.,TRBJ2-7,.,TRBV6-1
CASTLGLGYNEQFF,TGTGCCAGCACCTTGGGACTAGGCTACAATGAGCAGTTCTTC,TRBD2,TRBJ2-1,.,TRBV6-1
CASSPLSPVKETQYF,TGTGCCAGCAGCCCTCTATCCCCCGTTAAGGAGACCCAGTACTTC,.,TRBJ2-5,few,TRBV5-6
CASTLAGGPTDTQYF,TGTGCCAGCACGCTAGCGGGAGGGCCCACAGATACGCAGTATTTT,TRBD2,TRBJ2-3,few,TRBV18
CASSTRDITQETQYF,TGTGCCAGCAGTACCCGGGACATAACGCAAGAGACCCAGTACTTC,.,TRBJ2-5,.,TRBV28
CASSPGSSVQEQYF,TGTGCCAGCAGTCCAGGTTCGAGTGTACAAGAGCAGTACTTC,.,TRBJ2-7,.,TRBV27
CASSLTGHSSYEQYF,TGCGCCAGCAGCTTGACGGGACATTCCTCCTACGAGCAGTACTTC,.,TRBJ2-7,.,TRBV5-1
CSARQTNEKLFF,TGCAGCGCTCGACAAACTAATGAAAAACTGTTTTTT,.,TRBJ1-4,.,TRBV29-1
CASSVGTGRHQPQHF,TGTGCCAGCAGCGTGGGGACAGGGAGGCACCAGCCCCAGCATTTT,TRBD1,TRBJ1-5,.,TRBV9
CASSLQEGSYEQYF,TGTGCCAGCAGCTTACAGGAGGGTTCCTACGAGCAGTACTTC,.,TRBJ2-7,.,TRBV7-7
CSARTGDEQFF,TGCAGTGCTAGGACAGGCGATGAGCAGTTCTTC,.,TRBJ2-1,.,TRBV20-1
CAWRTGVSWEQYF,TGTGCCTGGAGAACAGGGGTCTCTTGGGAGCAGTACTTC,TRBD1,TRBJ2-7,.,TRBV30
CASSSPGQGKSSPLHF,TGTGCCAGCAGTTCCCCGGGACAGGGGAAAAGTTCACCCCTCCACTTT,TRBD1,TRBJ1-6,few,TRBV6-5